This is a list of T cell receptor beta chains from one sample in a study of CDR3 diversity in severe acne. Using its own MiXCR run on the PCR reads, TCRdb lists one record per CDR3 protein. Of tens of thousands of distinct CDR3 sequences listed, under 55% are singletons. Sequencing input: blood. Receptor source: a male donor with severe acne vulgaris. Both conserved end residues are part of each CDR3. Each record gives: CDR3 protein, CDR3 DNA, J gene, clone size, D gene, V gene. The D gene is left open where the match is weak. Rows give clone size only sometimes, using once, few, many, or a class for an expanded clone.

cdr3_aa: CASSPHREGLAGRGELFF; cdr3_nt: TGTGCCAGCAGCCCCCACAGGGAGGGACTAGCGGGACGCGGGGAGCTGTTTTTT; j_call: TRBJ2-2; clone_size: -; d_call: TRBD2; v_call: TRBV7-4
cdr3_aa: CASSIDETQYSYEQYF; cdr3_nt: TGTGCCAGCAGCATAGATGAGACCCAGTACTCCTACGAGCAGTACTTC; j_call: TRBJ2-7; clone_size: -; d_call: -; v_call: TRBV13
cdr3_aa: CASSLARTGTF; cdr3_nt: TGTGCCAGCAGTTTAGCGCGGACAGGCACCTTC; j_call: TRBJ1-2; clone_size: -; d_call: TRBD1; v_call: TRBV7-8
cdr3_aa: CASSIGSGGPWDTQYF; cdr3_nt: TGTGCCAGTAGTATCGGTAGCGGGGGTCCATGGGATACGCAGTATTTT; j_call: TRBJ2-3; clone_size: many; d_call: TRBD2; v_call: TRBV19
cdr3_aa: CACSLRLGPQHF; cdr3_nt: TGTGCCTGCAGTTTAAGGCTTGGGCCCCAGCATTTT; j_call: TRBJ1-5; clone_size: -; d_call: -; v_call: TRBV28
cdr3_aa: CASSSRTATLF; cdr3_nt: TGCGCCAGCAGCTCCCGGACTGCGACTCTCTTC; j_call: TRBJ1-2; clone_size: many; d_call: -; v_call: TRBV5-1
cdr3_aa: CASSETGGSGSPLHF; cdr3_nt: TGTGCCAGCAGTGAGACAGGGGGCTCAGGATCACCCCTCCACTTT; j_call: TRBJ1-6; clone_size: -; d_call: TRBD1; v_call: TRBV25-1
cdr3_aa: CSALIWGNEQYF; cdr3_nt: TGCAGTGCATTAATTTGGGGAAACGAGCAGTACTTC; j_call: TRBJ2-7; clone_size: many; d_call: -; v_call: TRBV20-1
cdr3_aa: CASSEQGTGRVLYGYTF; cdr3_nt: TGTGCCAGCAGTGAGCAAGGGACAGGGAGGGTTCTCTATGGCTACACCTTC; j_call: TRBJ1-2; clone_size: -; d_call: TRBD1; v_call: TRBV25-1
cdr3_aa: CAISELAGQDLYEQYF; cdr3_nt: TGTGCCATCAGTGAACTCGCGGGACAGGACCTCTACGAGCAGTACTTC; j_call: TRBJ2-7; clone_size: -; d_call: TRBD1; v_call: TRBV10-3
cdr3_aa: CASSLPTGQDQYF; cdr3_nt: TGTGCCAGCAGCCTACCTACAGGGCAGGACCAGTACTTC; j_call: TRBJ2-5; clone_size: many; d_call: -; v_call: TRBV5-8